The T cell receptor beta chain described here comes from a study of human T cells and chemical hapten exposure. MiXCR was run by TCRdb on the RACE reads, yielding one entry per CDR3 protein. The table has some 200,000 distinct CDR3 sequences, around 20% seen once; the top ten hold 6% to 8%. CDR3 length equals 15 residues. The germline gives CDR1 SGHTA, CDR2 FQGNSA. The time point here: patch test 1, 2 weeks after DPC sensitization. Stated treatment: therapeutic diphenylcyclopropenone sensitization with weekly scalp DPC. As to this clonotype: The junction and the germline gene differ at one end; a read error may be behind it.

This receptor was obtained from a woman aged 45-65 years with alopecia areata. Some clones in this sample may be carry-over from other donors' samples. The sequencing here drew on whole blood, taken in connection with sensitization to the hapten diphenylcyclopropenone (DPC). This chain joins TRBV7-2 and TRBJ2-1; D gene unclear. CDR3 bases: TGTGTCAGCAGCTTAGCCGTGGGTAAATACAATGAGCAGTTCTTC. Amino acid sequence: CVSSLAVGKYNEQFF.